A selection of T cell receptor beta chains follows, all from one sample in a study of shared clonotypes between healthy human individuals. Assay used: immunoSEQ multiplex PCR; TCRdb lists only in-frame clones, some missing. Here the sample spans approximately 470,000 clones, roughly 80% being singletons. The sequencing sample was made of PBMCs. The receptors here all came from a woman between 40 and 50 years old in good health. Some clones in this sample may be carry-over from other donors' samples. Each CDR3 is given with its conserved first and last residue. The D gene is left open where the match is weak. The size of a clone is reported for some rows only, either as once, few or many, or as a class for expanded clones.

J gene: TRBJ1-5; clone size: .; D gene: .; V gene: TRBV7-6; CDR3 DNA: TGTGCCAGCAGCTTAGGCCCTGGTTCGGGTCAGCCCCAGCATTTT; CDR3 protein: CASSLGPGSGQPQHF
J gene: TRBJ2-1; clone size: .; D gene: .; V gene: TRBV4-1; CDR3 DNA: TGCGCCAGCAGCCAAGGAGGGCTCGGTGAGCAGTTCTTC; CDR3 protein: CASSQGGLGEQFF
J gene: TRBJ1-5; clone size: .; D gene: TRBD1; V gene: TRBV6-1; CDR3 DNA: TGTGCCAGCAGTGAACCTGACAGGGGGGATCAGCCCCAGCATTTT; CDR3 protein: CASSEPDRGDQPQHF
J gene: TRBJ2-1; clone size: .; D gene: .; V gene: TRBV30; CDR3 DNA: TGTGCCCGGGGGTCCTACAATGAGCAGTTCTTC; CDR3 protein: CARGSYNEQFF
J gene: TRBJ2-7; clone size: .; D gene: .; V gene: TRBV2; CDR3 DNA: TGTGCCAGCAGTTATATATACGAGCAGTACTTC; CDR3 protein: CASSYIYEQYF
J gene: TRBJ2-3; clone size: few; D gene: .; V gene: TRBV5-1; CDR3 DNA: TGCGCCAGCAGCGTTGGGGTGTTGACAGATACGCAGTATTTT; CDR3 protein: CASSVGVLTDTQYF
J gene: TRBJ2-7; clone size: .; D gene: TRBD1; V gene: TRBV11-1; CDR3 DNA: TGTGCCAGCAGCACGACACGGGACAGACCCTACGAGCAGTACTTC; CDR3 protein: CASSTTRDRPYEQYF
J gene: TRBJ1-1; clone size: .; D gene: .; V gene: TRBV4-1; CDR3 DNA: TGCGCCAGCAGCCAAGATCAGGTCCCCGAGGCAGCTTTCTTT; CDR3 protein: CASSQDQVPEAAFF
J gene: TRBJ2-2; clone size: .; D gene: TRBD1; V gene: TRBV10-1; CDR3 DNA: TGCGCCAGCGATCGGACGGGACAGGGGAAGGGCGGGGAGCTGTTTTTT; CDR3 protein: CASDRTGQGKGGELFF
J gene: TRBJ1-6; clone size: .; D gene: .; V gene: TRBV11-2; CDR3 DNA: TGTGCCAGCAGCTTAGGACGGAATTCACCCCTCCACTTT; CDR3 protein: CASSLGRNSPLHF
J gene: TRBJ1-3; clone size: .; D gene: TRBD1; V gene: TRBV29-1; CDR3 DNA: TGCAGCGTAGAAACTACAGGGGGAGACACCATATATTTT; CDR3 protein: CSVETTGGDTIYF
J gene: TRBJ1-2; clone size: few; D gene: .; V gene: TRBV10-2; CDR3 DNA: TGCGCCAGCTTCGACGGTGGCGGCTACACCTTC; CDR3 protein: CASFDGGGYTF
J gene: TRBJ2-7; clone size: .; D gene: .; V gene: TRBV4-3; CDR3 DNA: TGCGCCAGCAGCCAAGCGCTCACGGGCGAGCAGTACTTC; CDR3 protein: CASSQALTGEQYF
J gene: TRBJ1-2; clone size: .; D gene: .; V gene: TRBV5-6; CDR3 DNA: TGTGCCAGCAGCCTACCGGGACCGTATGGCTACACCTTC; CDR3 protein: CASSLPGPYGYTF
J gene: TRBJ1-4; clone size: once; D gene: TRBD1; V gene: TRBV7-2; CDR3 DNA: TGTGCCAGCACCGAATACGGGACAGGGGGCGGAAAGGAAAAACTGTTTTTT; CDR3 protein: CASTEYGTGGGKEKLFF
J gene: TRBJ2-1; clone size: .; D gene: .; V gene: TRBV6-5; CDR3 DNA: TGTGCCAGCAGCGACACAGGAGGTTCATACAATGAGCAGTTCTTC; CDR3 protein: CASSDTGGSYNEQFF
J gene: TRBJ2-3; clone size: .; D gene: TRBD1; V gene: TRBV10-3; CDR3 DNA: TGTGCCATCAGTGAGCCGGGGACAGGGCCTGACACAGATACGCAGTATTTT; CDR3 protein: CAISEPGTGPDTDTQYF
J gene: TRBJ2-7; clone size: .; D gene: TRBD2; V gene: TRBV28; CDR3 DNA: TGTGCCAGTACCTTTAGCGGGCCCCCCTACGAGCAGTACTTC; CDR3 protein: CASTFSGPPYEQYF
J gene: TRBJ2-7; clone size: .; D gene: .; V gene: TRBV7-6; CDR3 DNA: TGTGCCAGCAGCTTACAGGAGGACTACGAGCAGTACTTC; CDR3 protein: CASSLQEDYEQYF
J gene: TRBJ1-3; clone size: few; D gene: .; V gene: TRBV11-3; CDR3 DNA: TGTGCCAGCAGCGCCGAGGGGTCCTCTGGAAACACCATATATTTT; CDR3 protein: CASSAEGSSGNTIYF
J gene: TRBJ2-7; clone size: .; D gene: TRBD1; V gene: TRBV7-7; CDR3 DNA: TGTGCCAGCAGCTTAGGACCGGACAGGGGCCACGAGCAGTACTTC; CDR3 protein: CASSLGPDRGHEQYF
J gene: TRBJ2-7; clone size: .; D gene: TRBD1; V gene: TRBV6-1; CDR3 DNA: TGTGCCAGCAGTGGAGACAGGGGGCCCTACGAGCAGTACTTC; CDR3 protein: CASSGDRGPYEQYF
J gene: TRBJ2-7; clone size: .; D gene: TRBD2; V gene: TRBV15; CDR3 DNA: TGTGCCACCAGCACGACTAGCGGGAGTCCCAACGAGCAGTACTTC; CDR3 protein: CATSTTSGSPNEQYF
J gene: TRBJ1-5; clone size: .; D gene: TRBD1; V gene: TRBV28; CDR3 DNA: TGTGCCAGCAGTTTCGGACAGGCGAGAAATCAGCCCCAGCATTTT; CDR3 protein: CASSFGQARNQPQHF
J gene: TRBJ2-1; clone size: .; D gene: .; V gene: TRBV7-2; CDR3 DNA: TGTGCCAGCAGCAGCAAAGTCGACAGTAACAATGAGCAGTTCTTC; CDR3 protein: CASSSKVDSNNEQFF
J gene: TRBJ2-2; clone size: few; D gene: .; V gene: TRBV12-1; CDR3 DNA: TGTGCCAGCAGCCTCCCGGGGAGTTCGGGCACCGGGGAGCTGTTTTTT; CDR3 protein: CASSLPGSSGTGELFF
J gene: TRBJ1-2; clone size: .; D gene: TRBD1; V gene: TRBV5-1; CDR3 DNA: TGCGCCAGTAGACCAGGACAGGGTGACTATGGCTACACCTTC; CDR3 protein: CASRPGQGDYGYTF
J gene: TRBJ2-7; clone size: .; D gene: TRBD2; V gene: TRBV7-6; CDR3 DNA: TGTGCCAGCAGCCGAGAACCAGCGGGGTTCTCCTACGAGCAGTACTTC; CDR3 protein: CASSREPAGFSYEQYF
J gene: TRBJ2-1; clone size: .; D gene: .; V gene: TRBV7-6; CDR3 DNA: TGTGCCAGCAGCTTAGCGGCGCTAGGCGGGAATGAGCAGTTCTTC; CDR3 protein: CASSLAALGGNEQFF
J gene: TRBJ2-2; clone size: .; D gene: .; V gene: TRBV27; CDR3 DNA: TGTGCCAGCAGTTTACAGCGGACGGTTATCACCGGGGAGCTGTTTTTT; CDR3 protein: CASSLQRTVITGELFF
J gene: TRBJ2-1; clone size: few; D gene: TRBD2; V gene: TRBV7-9; CDR3 DNA: TGTGCCAGCAGCCGATATAGCGGGGCAGACAATGAGCAGTTCTTC; CDR3 protein: CASSRYSGADNEQFF
J gene: TRBJ1-2; clone size: .; D gene: .; V gene: TRBV2; CDR3 DNA: TGTGCCAGCAAACGGATTAACTATGGCTACACCTTC; CDR3 protein: CASKRINYGYTF
J gene: TRBJ1-2; clone size: .; D gene: TRBD1; V gene: TRBV9; CDR3 DNA: TGTGCCAGCAGCGTCGAGGACAGGGTGGGTGGCTACACCTTC; CDR3 protein: CASSVEDRVGGYTF
J gene: TRBJ2-7; clone size: .; D gene: .; V gene: TRBV2; CDR3 DNA: TGTGCCAGCAGTCCACAGGAGGGCGAGCAGTACTTC; CDR3 protein: CASSPQEGEQYF
J gene: TRBJ2-7; clone size: .; D gene: .; V gene: TRBV4-2; CDR3 DNA: TGTGCCAGCAGCCCCTCGTGGACCTCTTCCTCCTACGAGCAGTACTTC; CDR3 protein: CASSPSWTSSSYEQYF
J gene: TRBJ2-7; clone size: .; D gene: .; V gene: TRBV4-1; CDR3 DNA: TGCGCCAGCAGCCAAGACTCAAGGACGCAGAGGGGCGAGCAGTACTTC; CDR3 protein: CASSQDSRTQRGEQYF
J gene: TRBJ2-7; clone size: .; D gene: .; V gene: TRBV7-9; CDR3 DNA: TGTGCCAGCAGCTTTGGCCCAACCGGCGAGCAGTACTTC; CDR3 protein: CASSFGPTGEQYF
J gene: TRBJ1-1; clone size: many; D gene: .; V gene: TRBV7-8; CDR3 DNA: TGTGCCAGCAGCTTAGGAACCTTGCCGATCTTT; CDR3 protein: CASSLGTLPIF
J gene: TRBJ1-1; clone size: .; D gene: .; V gene: TRBV7-9; CDR3 DNA: TGTGCCAGCAGCCCTGAAGGTGCTATGAACACTGAAGCTTTCTTT; CDR3 protein: CASSPEGAMNTEAFF
J gene: TRBJ1-1; clone size: .; D gene: .; V gene: TRBV30; CDR3 DNA: TGTGCCTGGATATTGGGGCCGGCCACTGAAGCTTTCTTT; CDR3 protein: CAWILGPATEAFF
J gene: TRBJ1-2; clone size: once; D gene: .; V gene: TRBV5-1; CDR3 DNA: TGCGCCAGCAGCCCCCGGACGGGGTATACGATAGAAGGTGGCTACACCTTC; CDR3 protein: CASSPRTGYTIEGGYTF